Listed below are T cell receptor beta chains from one sample, sequenced in a study of CD8+CD57+ T cells in acquired aplastic anemia. TCRdb passed the reads through MiXCR, listing each CDR3 protein once. The data hold 150,000 or so distinct CDR3 sequences, with roughly half observed a single time. The sequencing sample was made of sorted CD4+, CD8+, or CD8+CD57+ T cells (not recorded which) from PBMCs. Every receptor here comes from a human donor with aplastic anemia. CDR3s include the opening cysteine and the closing phenylalanine or tryptophan. A D gene is named only where the DNA matches it firmly. Clone size is not always given. Where it is, it says once, few, many or a class for expanded clones.

d_gene | len | j_gene | v_gene | abundance | CDR3nt | CDR3aa
TRBD2 | 16 | TRBJ2-3 | TRBV7-7 | many | TGTGCCAGCAGCCGGGAGGTGGGGGGGGGTCCAGATACGCAGTATTTT | CASSREVGGGPDTQYF
. | 13 | TRBJ2-3 | TRBV10-3 | . | TGTGCCATCAGAAGCGGTTCCACAGATACGCAGTATTTT | CAIRSGSTDTQYF
. | 12 | TRBJ1-2 | TRBV5-1 | . | TGCGCCAGCAGCTTCCAGGGTTATGGCTACACCTTC | CASSFQGYGYTF
. | 14 | TRBJ1-1 | TRBV20-1 | . | TGCAGTGCCAGCAGTCCCGGTAGGAACACTGAAGCTTTCTTT | CSASSPGRNTEAFF
. | 17 | TRBJ1-5 | TRBV15 | . | TGTGCCACCAGCAGAGCCTTAAGAGGTTTGAGCAATCAGCCCCAGCATTTT | CATSRALRGLSNQPQHF
. | 15 | TRBJ1-2 | TRBV7-2 | . | TGTGCCAGCAGGGCGGTGGGCGGGAAGGATAATGGCTACACCTTC | CASRAVGGKDNGYTF
. | 15 | TRBJ2-1 | TRBV10-3 | few | TGTGCCATCAGGGGTTCTTCTAGTGTCGGGAATGAGCAGTTCTTC | CAIRGSSSVGNEQFF
. | 12 | TRBJ2-3 | TRBV24-1 | . | TGTGCCACCAGTGACCGCCCGGGTACGCAGTATTTT | CATSDRPGTQYF
TRBD1 | 14 | TRBJ1-5 | TRBV15 | . | TGTGCCACCAGCAGGGGACAGAGCAATCAGCCCCAGCATTTT | CATSRGQSNQPQHF
TRBD1 | 13 | TRBJ1-1 | TRBV20-1 | . | TGCAGTGCTAGGTACAGGGGCCGGACTGAAGCTTTCTTT | CSARYRGRTEAFF
. | 14 | TRBJ2-2 | TRBV6-4 | . | TGTGCCAGCAGTGACTCGATACACACCGGGGAGCTGTTTTTT | CASSDSIHTGELFF
. | 14 | TRBJ2-7 | TRBV2 | . | TGTGCCAGCCTTAAACAGGGCTACTCCTACGAGCAGTACTTC | CASLKQGYSYEQYF
. | 15 | TRBJ1-5 | TRBV29-1 | . | TGCAGCGTTGCGGGGGAGGACCCTGGCAATCAGCCCCAGCATTTT | CSVAGEDPGNQPQHF
TRBD2 | 14 | TRBJ2-1 | TRBV20-1 | . | TGCAGTGCTCCTTTAGCGGGGGACTACAATGAGCAGTTCTTC | CSAPLAGDYNEQFF
. | 17 | TRBJ1-1 | TRBV5-1 | many | TGCGCCAGCAGGGAGGGTCCGTATGGCCGAATGAACACTGAAGCTTTCTTT | CASREGPYGRMNTEAFF
. | 16 | TRBJ1-4 | TRBV19 | many | TGTGCCAGTACGACCAAACCGGGCCCTCGGCGGGAAAAACTGTTTTTT | CASTTKPGPRREKLFF
TRBD1 | 16 | TRBJ1-1 | TRBV11-1 | . | TGTGCCAGCAGCTTAGGCTGGACAGGGATGAACACTGAAGCTTTCTTT | CASSLGWTGMNTEAFF
. | 15 | TRBJ1-6 | TRBV9 | . | TGTGCCAGCAGCGTCGGGGACACCTATAATTCACCCCTCCACTTT | CASSVGDTYNSPLHF
TRBD1 | 12 | TRBJ2-3 | TRBV7-9 | . | TGTGCCGATCAGGGGGCGGGAGATACGCAGTATTTT | CADQGAGDTQYF
. | 14 | TRBJ1-5 | TRBV2 | . | TGTGCCAGCAGTGCGGGGACCCCAAATCAGCCCCAGCATTTT | CASSAGTPNQPQHF
. | 14 | TRBJ2-1 | TRBV25-1 | few | TGTGCCAGCAGCCCCTTATACGGGTACAATGAGCAGTTCTTC | CASSPLYGYNEQFF
TRBD1 | 14 | TRBJ2-5 | TRBV15 | . | TGTGCCACCAGCAGACCGACAGGGCCCGAGACCCAGTACTTC | CATSRPTGPETQYF
. | 14 | TRBJ2-7 | TRBV20-1 | many | TGCAGTGCTAGAGAGGACCGTCAGCTCTACGAGCAGTACTTC | CSAREDRQLYEQYF
TRBD1 | 17 | TRBJ1-2 | TRBV2 | . | TGTGCCAGCAGTGTTGGCGTTCCGGGACAGATGTCACCCGGCTACACCTTC | CASSVGVPGQMSPGYTF
. | 14 | TRBJ2-1 | TRBV24-1 | few | TGTGCCACCAGTGACATCATCCCTCCTAAGAGGCAGTTCTTC | CATSDIIPPKRQFF
. | 15 | TRBJ1-2 | TRBV3-1 | many | TGTGCCAGCAGCCCCCGACAGCCCGGTAACTATGGCTACACCTTC | CASSPRQPGNYGYTF
TRBD2 | 14 | TRBJ2-5 | TRBV19 | . | TGTGCCAGTAGACCAGCGGGAGGGCAAGAGACCCAGTACTTC | CASRPAGGQETQYF
. | 16 | TRBJ2-7 | TRBV4-2 | many | TGTGCCAGCAGCCAAGATCGTCCAGGGCCCTCCTACGAGCAGTACTTC | CASSQDRPGPSYEQYF
. | 15 | TRBJ2-6 | TRBV7-6 | . | TGTGCCAGCAGCTTGGACCACTCTGGGGCCAACGTCCTGACTTTC | CASSLDHSGANVLTF
TRBD2 | 17 | TRBJ2-5 | TRBV10-3 | many | TGTGCCATCAGTGCCGCACCGGGACTAGCGAACCAAGAGACCCAGTACTTC | CAISAAPGLANQETQYF
. | 14 | TRBJ2-3 | TRBV7-6 | . | TGTGCCAGCAGCTTAGAACAGGGTTGGGATACGCAGTATTTT | CASSLEQGWDTQYF
. | 17 | TRBJ2-3 | TRBV9 | . | TGTGCCAGCAGCGTCCGGACCATTGGACTAACCACAGATACGCAGTATTTT | CASSVRTIGLTTDTQYF
TRBD1 | 14 | TRBJ1-1 | TRBV9 | many | TGTGCCAGCAGCGTAGCAGGGGGCAATGCTGAAGCTTTCTTT | CASSVAGGNAEAFF
. | 15 | TRBJ2-1 | TRBV24-1 | . | TGTGCCACCAGTGATTTGGGGGGGGCTAGGGATGAGCAGTTCTTC | CATSDLGGARDEQFF
. | 13 | TRBJ1-2 | TRBV5-5 | many | TGTGCCAGCAGCTTGGACGTTAACTATGGCTACACCTTC | CASSLDVNYGYTF
TRBD2 | 15 | TRBJ2-1 | TRBV5-1 | . | TGCGCCAGCAGCTTGTCAACTAGCGGATACAATGAGCAGTTCTTC | CASSLSTSGYNEQFF
TRBD1 | 16 | TRBJ2-2 | TRBV24-1 | . | TGTGCCACCAGTGCACCGGGACAGGGGAGCGGCGGGGAGCTGTTTTTT | CATSAPGQGSGGELFF
. | 16 | TRBJ2-5 | TRBV7-2 | many | TGTGCCAGCAGCTCGAGTGTGGGTAGCGGTCAAGAGACCCAGTACTTC | CASSSSVGSGQETQYF
. | 14 | TRBJ2-3 | TRBV10-3 | . | TGTGCCATCGCAGACAGCGGAAGCTCAGATACGCAGTATTTT | CAIADSGSSDTQYF
. | 14 | TRBJ1-6 | TRBV24-1 | many | TGTGCCACCAGTGATGGGGCGGGGAATTCACCCCTCCACTTT | CATSDGAGNSPLHF
. | 13 | TRBJ2-5 | TRBV10-2 | few | TGCGCCAGCAGTGAGATGGTGGGGGAGACCCAGTACTTC | CASSEMVGETQYF
. | 17 | TRBJ2-3 | TRBV9 | many | TGTGCCAGCAGCGTATATGGGGGGCGAAGCGGCACAGATACGCAGTATTTT | CASSVYGGRSGTDTQYF
TRBD1 | 15 | TRBJ2-7 | TRBV2 | . | TGTGCCAGCAGGCCAGGGGGCGCATCTGGCTACGAGCAGTACTTC | CASRPGGASGYEQYF
TRBD2 | 14 | TRBJ2-3 | TRBV9 | . | TGTGCCAGCACCTTCCTCGGGGGGTTGGATACGCAGTATTTT | CASTFLGGLDTQYF
. | 14 | TRBJ1-4 | TRBV2 | . | TGTGCCAGCTTCCAGGGGTTAACTAATGAAAAACTGTTTTTT | CASFQGLTNEKLFF
TRBD1 | 12 | TRBJ1-2 | TRBV19 | many | TGTGCCAGTAGGGCAGGGGGCCATGGCTACACCTTC | CASRAGGHGYTF
TRBD1 | 12 | TRBJ2-3 | TRBV12-3/TRBV12-4 | many | TGTGCCAGCAGTATTGGACAGGGAGACAAGTATTTT | CASSIGQGDKYF
. | 14 | TRBJ1-1 | TRBV6-2/TRBV6-3 | . | TGCGCCAGCAGTACGCCGGCGGTGAGCACTAAAGCTTTCTTT | CASSTPAVSTKAFF
. | 13 | TRBJ1-5 | TRBV15 | . | TGTGCCACCAGCAGAGATCATAATCAGCCCCAGCATTTT | CATSRDHNQPQHF
. | 12 | TRBJ1-1 | TRBV6-4 | . | TGTGCCAGCAGCAACGAATGGGCGCCCGCTTTCTTT | CASSNEWAPAFF
TRBD1 | 13 | TRBJ1-2 | TRBV9 | . | TGTGCCAGCAGCTCGGGGACAGGGAATGGCTACACCTTC | CASSSGTGNGYTF